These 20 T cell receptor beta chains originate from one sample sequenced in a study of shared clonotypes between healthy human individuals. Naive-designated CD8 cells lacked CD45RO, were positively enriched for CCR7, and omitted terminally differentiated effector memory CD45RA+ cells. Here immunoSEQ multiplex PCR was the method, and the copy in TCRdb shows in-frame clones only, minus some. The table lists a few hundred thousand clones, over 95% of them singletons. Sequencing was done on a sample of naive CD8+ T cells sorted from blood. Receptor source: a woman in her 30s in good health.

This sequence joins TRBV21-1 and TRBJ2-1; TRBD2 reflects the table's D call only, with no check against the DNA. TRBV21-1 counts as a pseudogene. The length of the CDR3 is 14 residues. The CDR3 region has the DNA TGTGCCAGACTCCGGGGAATCACCTACAATGAGCAGTTCTTC. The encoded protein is CARLRGITYNEQFF.

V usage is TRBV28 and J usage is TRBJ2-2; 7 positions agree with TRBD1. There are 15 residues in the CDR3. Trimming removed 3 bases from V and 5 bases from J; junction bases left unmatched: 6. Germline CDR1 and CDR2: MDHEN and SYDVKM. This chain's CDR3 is CASSFQVRGTGELFF. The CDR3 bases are TGTGCCAGCAGTTTTCAGGTCAGGGGGACCGGGGAGCTGTTTTTT.

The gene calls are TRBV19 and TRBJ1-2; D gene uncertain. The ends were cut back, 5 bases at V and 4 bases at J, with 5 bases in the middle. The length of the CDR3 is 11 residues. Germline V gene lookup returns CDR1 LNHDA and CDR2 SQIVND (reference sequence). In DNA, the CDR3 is TGTGCCAGTAGTGCCGGCTATGGCTACACCTTC. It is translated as CASSAGYGYTF.

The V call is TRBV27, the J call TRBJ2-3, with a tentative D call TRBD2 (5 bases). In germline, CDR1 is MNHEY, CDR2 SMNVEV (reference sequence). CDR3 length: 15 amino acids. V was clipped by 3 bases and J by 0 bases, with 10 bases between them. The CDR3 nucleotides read TGTGCCAGCAGTTTGACCTGGACTAGCACAGATACGCAGTATTTT. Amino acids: CASSLTWTSTDTQYF.

The CDR3 spells CASSDSLTAFF. As DNA, the CDR3 is TGTGCCAGCAGCGACAGTTTGACAGCTTTCTTT. This chain connects TRBV28 to TRBJ1-1; D is possibly TRBD1 (5 bases). V was shortened by 6 bases and J by 10 bases, with 12 bases between the two germline ends. The germline gives CDR1 MDHEN, CDR2 SYDVKM. The CDR3 sequence is 11 residues long.

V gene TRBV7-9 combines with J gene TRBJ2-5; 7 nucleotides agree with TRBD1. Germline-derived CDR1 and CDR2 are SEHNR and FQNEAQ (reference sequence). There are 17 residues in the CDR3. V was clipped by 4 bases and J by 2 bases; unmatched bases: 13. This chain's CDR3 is CASSSPPPTGAQETQYF. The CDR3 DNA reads TGTGCCAGCAGCTCCCCGCCGCCCACAGGGGCTCAAGAGACCCAGTACTTC.

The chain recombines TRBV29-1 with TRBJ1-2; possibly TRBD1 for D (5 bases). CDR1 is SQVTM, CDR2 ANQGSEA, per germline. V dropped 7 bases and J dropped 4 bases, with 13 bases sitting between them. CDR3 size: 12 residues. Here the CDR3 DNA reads TGCAGCGCCCCCCAGGGCGGCTATGGCTACACCTTC. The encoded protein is CSAPQGGYGYTF.

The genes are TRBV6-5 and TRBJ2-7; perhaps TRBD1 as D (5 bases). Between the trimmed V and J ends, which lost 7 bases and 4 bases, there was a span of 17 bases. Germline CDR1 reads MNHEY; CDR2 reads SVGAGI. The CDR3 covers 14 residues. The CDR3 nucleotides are TGTGCCAGCAATAAATACGGCAGGGCTTACGAGCAGTACTTC. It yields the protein CASNKYGRAYEQYF.

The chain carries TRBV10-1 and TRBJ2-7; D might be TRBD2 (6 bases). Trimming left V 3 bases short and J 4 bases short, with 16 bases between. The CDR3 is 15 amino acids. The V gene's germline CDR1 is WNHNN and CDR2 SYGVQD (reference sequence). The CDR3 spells CASSDGGMEGYEQYF. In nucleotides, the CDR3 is TGCGCCAGCAGTGATGGTGGTATGGAGGGTTACGAGCAGTACTTC.

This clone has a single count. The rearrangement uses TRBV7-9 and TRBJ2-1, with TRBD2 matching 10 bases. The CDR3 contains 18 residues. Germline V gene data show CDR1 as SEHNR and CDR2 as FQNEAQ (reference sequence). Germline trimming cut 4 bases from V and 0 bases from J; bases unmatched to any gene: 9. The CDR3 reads CASSSPGLATSSYNEQFF. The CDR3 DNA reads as TGTGCCAGCAGCTCTCCGGGACTAGCGACTAGCTCCTACAATGAGCAGTTCTTC.

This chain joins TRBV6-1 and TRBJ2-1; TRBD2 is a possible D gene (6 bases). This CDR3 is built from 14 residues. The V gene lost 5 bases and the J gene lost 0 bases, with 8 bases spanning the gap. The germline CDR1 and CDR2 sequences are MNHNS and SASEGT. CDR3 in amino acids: CASSPGSSYNEQFF. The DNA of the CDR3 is TGTGCCAGCAGTCCCGGGAGCTCCTACAATGAGCAGTTCTTC.

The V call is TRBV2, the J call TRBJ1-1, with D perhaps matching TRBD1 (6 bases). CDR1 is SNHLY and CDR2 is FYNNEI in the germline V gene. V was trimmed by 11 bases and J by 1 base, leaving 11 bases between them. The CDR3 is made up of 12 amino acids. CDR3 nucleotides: TGTGCCGTACAGGGATGGAACACTGAAGCTTTCTTT. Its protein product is CAVQGWNTEAFF.

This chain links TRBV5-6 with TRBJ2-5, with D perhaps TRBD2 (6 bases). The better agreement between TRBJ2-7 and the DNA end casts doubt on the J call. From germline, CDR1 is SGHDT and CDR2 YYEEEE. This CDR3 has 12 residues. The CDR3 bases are TGTGCCAGCAGCTCCTCTAGCGACGAGCAGTACTTC. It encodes CASSSSSDEQYF.

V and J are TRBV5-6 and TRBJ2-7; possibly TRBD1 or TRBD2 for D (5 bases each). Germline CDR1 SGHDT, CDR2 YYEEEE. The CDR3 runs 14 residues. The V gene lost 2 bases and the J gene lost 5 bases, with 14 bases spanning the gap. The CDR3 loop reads CASSFGTGINEQYF. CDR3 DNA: TGTGCCAGCAGCTTTGGGACCGGGATAAACGAGCAGTACTTC.

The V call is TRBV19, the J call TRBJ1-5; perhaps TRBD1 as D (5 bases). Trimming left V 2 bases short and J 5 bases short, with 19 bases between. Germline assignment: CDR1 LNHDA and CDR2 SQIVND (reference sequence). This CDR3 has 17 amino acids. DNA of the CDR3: TGTGCCAGTAGTATAAGTGTTGCGGCAGGGATCGATCAGCCCCAGCATTTT. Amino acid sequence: CASSISVAAGIDQPQHF.

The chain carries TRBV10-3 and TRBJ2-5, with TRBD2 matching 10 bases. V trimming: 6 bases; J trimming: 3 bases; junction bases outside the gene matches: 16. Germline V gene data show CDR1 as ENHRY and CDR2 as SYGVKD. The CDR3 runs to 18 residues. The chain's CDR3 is CAIRASPLAGIGEETQYF. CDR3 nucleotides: TGTGCCATCAGGGCTAGTCCACTAGCGGGAATAGGGGAAGAGACCCAGTACTTC.

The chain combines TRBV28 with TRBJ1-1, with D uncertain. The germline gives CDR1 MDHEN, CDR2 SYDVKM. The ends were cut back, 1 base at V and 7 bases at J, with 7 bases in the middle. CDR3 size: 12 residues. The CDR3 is CASSLFQFEAFF. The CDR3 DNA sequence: TGTGCCAGCAGTTTATTCCAATTTGAAGCTTTCTTT.

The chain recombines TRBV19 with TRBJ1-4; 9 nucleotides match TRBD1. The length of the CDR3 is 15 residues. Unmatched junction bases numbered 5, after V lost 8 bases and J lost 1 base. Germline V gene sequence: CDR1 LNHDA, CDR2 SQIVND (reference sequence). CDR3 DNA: TGTGCCAGTCTGGACAGGGGACAAACTAATGAAAAACTGTTTTTT. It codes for CASLDRGQTNEKLFF.

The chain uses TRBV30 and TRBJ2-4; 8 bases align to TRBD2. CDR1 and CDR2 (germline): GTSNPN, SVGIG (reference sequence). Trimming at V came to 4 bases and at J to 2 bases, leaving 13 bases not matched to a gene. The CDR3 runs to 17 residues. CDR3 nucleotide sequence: TGTGCCTGGAACCGACAGAAGGGACTAGGCTCCAAAAACATTCAGTACTTC. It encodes CAWNRQKGLGSKNIQYF.

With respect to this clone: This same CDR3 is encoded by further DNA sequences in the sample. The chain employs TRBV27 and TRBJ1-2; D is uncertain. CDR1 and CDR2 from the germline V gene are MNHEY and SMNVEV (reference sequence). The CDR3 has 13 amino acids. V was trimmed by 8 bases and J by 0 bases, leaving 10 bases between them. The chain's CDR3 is CASSHGTNYGYTF. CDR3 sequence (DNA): TGTGCCAGCTCCCACGGGACTAACTATGGCTACACCTTC.